This entry lists 25 T cell receptor beta chains sequenced from one sample in a study of blood T cell repertoires in COVID-19. Libraries were prepared by immunoSEQ multiplex PCR; TCRdb keeps only in-frame clonotypes and omits some of them. The sample carries fewer than 200,000 clones, over 70% recorded once. The sequencing sample was made of peripheral blood. These TCRs come from a woman in her 70s who had recovered from COVID-19.

The chain is built from TRBV6-4 and TRBJ2-2; D is uncertain. The length of the CDR3 is 13 residues. Germline CDR1 reads MRHNA; CDR2 reads SNTAGT. Trimming took 6 bases from V and 6 from J, leaving 11 bases between them. The CDR3 is CASRARLAGELFF. CDR3 sequence (DNA): TGTGCCAGCAGGGCCCGTTTGGCCGGGGAGCTGTTTTTT.

J is TRBJ1-1 and V is TRBV2; 9 bases are a match to TRBD1. J lost 4 bases, V lost 8 bases, and 5 bases had no gene match. Per germline, CDR1 SNHLY and CDR2 FYNNEI. The CDR3 loop spans 13 amino acids. CDR3 residues: CASGDRVITEAFF. The CDR3 bases are TGTGCCAGCGGGGACAGGGTGATCACTGAAGCTTTCTTT.

V and J are TRBV7-2 and TRBJ2-1; TRBD2 matches 9 bases. The germline CDR1 and CDR2 sequences are SGHTA and FQGNSA. The CDR3 extends over 15 amino acids. V trimming: 5 bases; J trimming: 6 bases; junction bases outside the gene matches: 8. The CDR3 spells CASSPGLAGSNEQFF. CDR3 nucleotides: TGTGCCAGCAGCCCCGGGCTAGCGGGATCCAATGAGCAGTTCTTC.

This clone was picked up one time. This chain uses TRBV3-1 (or the pseudogene TRBV3-2) with TRBJ2-7; the match to TRBD2 covers 9 bases. Losses at the gene ends were 8 bases for V and 7 bases for J; bases not matched to a gene: 9. The CDR3 spans 13 residues. The germline V gene has CDR1 LGHDT and CDR2 YNNKEL (reference sequence). In DNA form, the CDR3 reads TGTGCCAGCGGGAGGCGGGGGGGCCGGGAGCAGTACTTC. Its protein is CASGRRGGREQYF.

The V and J genes are TRBV2 and TRBJ1-5; 8 bases agree with TRBD1. This CDR3 is 15 amino acids long. V trimming: 5 bases; J trimming: 5 bases; junction bases outside the gene matches: 8. CDR1 is SNHLY and CDR2 is FYNNEI in the germline V gene. The CDR3 loop reads CASSPGQVFDQPQHF. DNA for the CDR3: TGTGCCAGCAGTCCGGGACAGGTGTTCGATCAGCCCCAGCATTTT.

J is TRBJ1-5 and V is TRBV29-1, with TRBD1 matching over 9 bases. CDR1 is SQVTM and CDR2 is ANQGSEA in the germline V gene. Losses at the gene ends were 4 bases for V and 3 bases for J; bases not matched to a gene: 7. The CDR3 covers 15 residues. The CDR3 protein is CSVAPTGGINQPQHF. Written as DNA, the CDR3 is TGCAGCGTTGCCCCGACAGGGGGGATCAATCAGCCCCAGCATTTT. The whole variable domain, remainder taken from reference TRBV29-1 and TRBJ1-5, is SAVISQKPSRDICQRGTSLTIQCQVDSQVTMMFWYRQQPGQSLTLIATANQGSEATYESGFVIDKFPISRPNLTFSTLTVSNMSPEDSSIYLCSVAPTGGINQPQHFGDGTRLSIL.

The chain employs TRBV3-1 (or the pseudogene TRBV3-2) and TRBJ1-2; D is perhaps TRBD1 (6 bases). V lost 1 base to trimming and J lost 8 bases, with 20 bases between them. There are 16 residues in the CDR3. Per the germline V gene, CDR1 is LGHDT and CDR2 is YNNKEL (reference sequence). CDR3 amino acids: CASSQAPQGWGGGYTF. CDR3 DNA: TGTGCCAGCAGCCAAGCCCCACAGGGATGGGGTGGAGGCTACACCTTC.

This chain connects TRBV6-5 to TRBJ1-2, with D unresolved. From germline, CDR1 is MNHEY and CDR2 SVGAGI. Trimming pared 6 bases from V and 6 bases from J, leaving 14 bases between. The CDR3 contains 13 residues. The DNA of the CDR3 is TGTGCCAGCAGCCTCCGGAGAGCGGATGGCTACACCTTC. Protein: CASSLRRADGYTF.

This chain links TRBV4-1 with TRBJ2-7; 8 bases agree with TRBD2. Looked up from germline, CDR1 is MGHRA and CDR2 is YSYEKL. The CDR3 sequence is 16 residues long. The V segment lost 0 bases and the J segment 3 bases; nucleotides outside the gene matches: 7. Here the CDR3 reads CASSQDGASGFYEQYF. The CDR3 DNA reads as TGCGCCAGCAGCCAAGACGGGGCTAGCGGGTTCTACGAGCAGTACTTC.

This clone occurred once. The V and J genes are TRBV12-3 or TRBV12-4 and TRBJ2-7, with 8 bases aligning to TRBD1. The CDR3 spans 13 residues. V shed 3 bases and J 4 bases; nucleotides not matched to a gene: 2. Written as DNA, the CDR3 is TGTGCCAGCAGTTTGACAGGGGCGTACGAGCAGTACTTC. It encodes CASSLTGAYEQYF.

V gene TRBV5-4 combines with J gene TRBJ2-5; D possibly corresponds to TRBD1 (5 bases). Per the germline V gene, CDR1 is SGHNT and CDR2 is YYREEE (reference sequence). V lost 0 bases and J lost 4, with 10 bases in between. CDR3 length equals 14 residues. This CDR3 is CASSLVGQGETQYF. For the CDR3, the DNA is TGTGCCAGCAGCTTGGTAGGCCAGGGAGAGACCCAGTACTTC.

The chain recombines TRBV11-2 with TRBJ2-7, with D tentatively TRBD2 (7 bases). Germline CDR1 is SGHAT and CDR2 is FQNNGV. Trimming removed 3 bases at V and 0 bases at J, with 12 bases between. CDR3 length equals 15 residues. CDR3 DNA sequence: TGTGCCAGCAGCTTGGCGGGGGCGAGCTCCTACGAGCAGTACTTC. It translates to CASSLAGASSYEQYF.

CDR3 sequence (DNA): TGTGCCAGCAGCTTCGGACTAGCGGGGGAGGAGACCCAGTACTTC. It encodes CASSFGLAGEETQYF. The chain is built from TRBV7-3 and TRBJ2-5, with 13 bases matching TRBD2. The length of the CDR3 is 15 residues. Germline CDR1 reads SGHTA; CDR2 reads FQGTGA. The J segment lost 5 bases and the V segment lost 3 bases, leaving 3 bases of the junction unmatched. Drawing the rest from reference TRBV7-3 and TRBJ2-5, the complete variable domain is GAGVSQTPSNKVTEKGKYVELRCDPISGHTALYWYRQSLGQGPEFLIYFQGTGAADDSGLPNDRFFAVRPEGSVSTLKIQRTERGDSAVYLCASSFGLAGEETQYFGPGTRLLVL.

The table lists this clone with a count of one. The V call is TRBV18, the J call TRBJ1-1; possible D gene TRBD1, 6 bases. The CDR3 is 15 residues long. Trimming stripped 3 bases from V and 4 bases from J, with 15 bases between. In germline, CDR1 is KGHSH, CDR2 LQKENI. The CDR3 nucleotides are TGTGCCAGCTCACCGGTGGGGGCATTCCCCACTGAAGCTTTCTTT. The encoded protein is CASSPVGAFPTEAFF.

The rearrangement links TRBV5-1 to TRBJ2-7, with a tentative D call TRBD1 (6 bases). Looked up from germline, CDR1 is SGHRS and CDR2 is YFSETQ. The CDR3 spans 14 residues. With 5 bases removed from V and 2 bases from J, the gap between germline ends came to 14 bases. The chain's CDR3 is CASRPSTGPYEQYF. As DNA, the CDR3 is TGCGCCAGCAGGCCCTCGACAGGTCCCTACGAGCAGTACTTC.

The chain links TRBV5-6 to TRBJ1-5, with D unclear. This CDR3 region has 14 residues. Germline CDR1 and CDR2: SGHDT and YYEEEE. Trimming removed 6 bases from V and 0 bases from J, with 10 bases in between. The CDR3 region is CASTSAGSNQPQHF. CDR3 nucleotide sequence: TGTGCCAGCACCTCGGCGGGTAGCAATCAGCCCCAGCATTTT.

The V call is TRBV7-2, the J call TRBJ1-2; D might be TRBD1 (5 bases). The V gene lost 5 bases and the J gene lost 8 bases, with 18 bases spanning the gap. This CDR3 is 14 amino acids long. Germline CDR1 SGHTA, CDR2 FQGNSA. CDR3 sequence: CASSPTGQGPGYTF. CDR3 nucleotide sequence: TGTGCCAGCAGCCCTACTGGGCAGGGCCCAGGCTACACCTTC.

The rearrangement links TRBV19 to TRBJ1-5; D might be TRBD1 (6 bases). The CDR3 contains 16 residues. CDR1 is LNHDA, CDR2 SQIVND, per germline (reference sequence). V lost 5 bases to trimming and J lost 2 bases, with 16 bases between them. Here the CDR3 DNA reads TGTGCCAGTAGTCCCCCCCGGGGGGGCGGCAATCAGCCCCAGCATTTT. Protein: CASSPPRGGGNQPQHF.

This clone was counted between two and nine times. The V and J genes are TRBV10-3 and TRBJ1-6; a weak D match, TRBD1 (5 bases). Germline V CDR1 and CDR2: ENHRY, SYGVKD. The CDR3 runs to 13 residues. Deletions cut 5 bases from V and 7 bases from J, with 9 bases between. CDR3: CAISLQANSPLHF. Written as DNA, the CDR3 is TGTGCCATCAGTTTACAGGCGAATTCACCCCTCCACTTT.

V gene TRBV29-1 combines with J gene TRBJ1-2; D possibly corresponds to TRBD1 (6 bases). Trimming removed 3 bases at V and 5 bases at J, with 19 bases between. The CDR3 consists of 15 residues. Looked up from germline, CDR1 is SQVTM and CDR2 is ANQGSEA. The CDR3 bases are TGCAGCGTTGATGAGAGCTGGGGGCGCGCGTATGGCTACACCTTC. It is translated as CSVDESWGRAYGYTF.

J is TRBJ1-2 and V is TRBV4-3; D perhaps matches TRBD1 (5 bases). The CDR3 sequence is 15 residues long. Deletions cut 1 base from V and 8 bases from J, with 17 bases between. CDR1 is LGHNA and CDR2 is YSLEER in the germline V gene. This CDR3 reads CASSQAPPPGLGYTF. The CDR3 DNA reads TGCGCCAGCAGCCAAGCCCCTCCTCCGGGACTAGGCTACACCTTC.

This clone was found a few times. The V call is TRBV5-4, the J call TRBJ2-3; D perhaps matches TRBD2 (7 bases). Germline assignment: CDR1 SGHNT and CDR2 YYREEE (reference sequence). The CDR3 extends over 17 amino acids. Trimming took 3 bases from V and 1 from J, leaving 18 bases between them. The CDR3 sequence is CASSSNGGARGTDTQYF. DNA for the CDR3: TGTGCCAGCAGCTCCAATGGGGGGGCGCGCGGCACAGATACGCAGTATTTT. The full variable domain, in which reference TRBV5-4 and TRBJ2-3 provide the parts outside the CDR3, is ETGVTQSPTHLIKTRGQQVTLRCSSQSGHNTVSWYQQALGQGPQFIFQYYREEENGRGNFPPRFSGLQFPNYSSELNVNALELDDSALYLCASSSNGGARGTDTQYFGPGTRLTVL.

This CDR3 is CASKGGVASNQPQHF. In nucleotides, the CDR3 is TGTGCCAGCAAAGGGGGGGTGGCCAGCAATCAGCCCCAGCATTTT. J is TRBJ1-5 and V is TRBV6-5; tentative D call: TRBD1 (6 bases). Trimming stripped 7 bases from V and 1 base from J, with 14 bases between. The CDR3 sequence is 15 residues long. Germline assignment: CDR1 MNHEY and CDR2 SVGAGI.

The chain recombines TRBV11-2 with TRBJ1-4; TRBD1 might be the D (5 bases). This CDR3 contains 16 residues. The V end was cut by 5 bases, the J end by 4 bases, with 17 bases between. The germline gives CDR1 SGHAT, CDR2 FQNNGV. CDR3 nucleotide sequence: TGTGCCAGCAGCACCCGACCCGACGGGGGTAATGAAAAACTGTTTTTT. Protein product: CASSTRPDGGNEKLFF.

On this clone itself: Sequence at one end of the junction differs from germline and may be a read error. The rearrangement joins TRBV6-5 to TRBJ2-3, with 11 bases that match TRBD1. The CDR3 runs to 11 residues. CDR1 and CDR2 (germline): MNHEY, SVGAGI. As DNA, the CDR3 is TGTGCCAGCAGTCCCGGGACAGGGGGGCATTTT. Protein product: CASSPGTGGHF.